The 20 T cell receptor beta chains below were found in one sample sequenced in a study of T cell changes during pregnancy in multiple sclerosis. Assay: immunoSEQ multiplex PCR; the TCRdb copy retains only in-frame clones and omits some. The profile shows under 45,000 clones, roughly 92% of them singletons. Sequenced here: CD4+ T cells from peripheral blood mononuclear cells, sampled in the first trimester of pregnancy. Every receptor here comes from a female donor with multiple sclerosis, enrolled in a pregnancy study.

The chain uses TRBV6-6 and TRBJ1-4, with TRBD1 identical over 10 bases. The CDR3 length is 15 residues. CDR1 is MNHNY and CDR2 is SVGAGI in the germline V gene (reference sequence). J gave up 5 bases and V 6 bases, and 6 bases lay outside the gene matches. CDR3 region: CASRETGGGNEKLFF. DNA for the CDR3: TGTGCCAGCAGGGAGACAGGGGGCGGAAATGAAAAACTGTTTTTT.

V usage is TRBV7-2 and J usage is TRBJ1-4; 10 bases match TRBD1. Germline V gives CDR1 SGHTA, CDR2 FQGNSA. The length of the CDR3 is 14 residues. V shed 5 bases and J 8 bases; nucleotides not matched to a gene: 5. The DNA for the CDR3 is TGTGCCAGCAGCCCGGGACAGGGGAGGGAAAAACTGTTTTTT. This codes for CASSPGQGREKLFF.

The chain links TRBV28 to TRBJ2-7, with a tentative D call TRBD2 (5 bases). V lost 1 base to trimming and J lost 5 bases, with 9 bases between them. Per the germline V gene, CDR1 is MDHEN and CDR2 is SYDVKM. This CDR3 comprises 13 residues. The CDR3 DNA is TGTGCCAGCAGTTTATCTGGGAGACACGAGCAGTACTTC. This encodes CASSLSGRHEQYF.

The V and J genes are TRBV28 and TRBJ1-1, with 9 positions matching TRBD1. V was pared by 3 bases and J by 5 bases, with 10 bases of the junction left unmatched. The CDR3 has 16 amino acids. The germline V gene encodes CDR1 MDHEN and CDR2 SYDVKM. CDR3 nucleotides: TGTGCCAGCAGTTTGCTCGCCGGGACAGGGAGAACTGAAGCTTTCTTT. As protein: CASSLLAGTGRTEAFF.

This chain uses TRBV11-1 with TRBJ2-1, with unresolved D. Germline V gives CDR1 SGHAT, CDR2 FQDESV (reference sequence). V was cut by 5 bases and J by 2 bases, with 16 bases left in between. The CDR3 totals 16 residues. DNA of the CDR3: TGTGCCAGCAGCATTAATGGGCAACGAGCCTACAATGAGCAGTTCTTC. As protein: CASSINGQRAYNEQFF.

The chain links TRBV4-3 to TRBJ1-2; D is possibly TRBD1 (5 bases). Trimming took 4 bases from V and 4 from J, leaving 13 bases between them. Per germline, CDR1 LGHNA and CDR2 YSLEER. The CDR3 extends over 14 amino acids. The CDR3 DNA sequence: TGCGCCAGCAGCCGTGGGGGGGTAGGCTATGGCTACACCTTC. This translates into CASSRGGVGYGYTF.

This clone has only one observation. CDR3 nucleotide sequence: TGTGCCAGCAGCTTCTTAGGACAGAGCACAGATACGCAGTATTTT. Translating it yields CASSFLGQSTDTQYF. V usage is TRBV7-9 and J usage is TRBJ2-3; D is perhaps TRBD1 (6 bases). This CDR3 is built from 15 residues. Trimming left V 3 bases short and J 0 bases short, with 10 bases between. Germline V gene data show CDR1 as SEHNR and CDR2 as FQNEAQ (reference sequence).

The V and J genes are TRBV7-6 and TRBJ2-7, with 9 bases fitting TRBD2. V dropped 3 bases and J dropped 3; count of bases not matched to a gene: 0. Germline V gene lookup returns CDR1 SGHVS and CDR2 FNYEAQ. The CDR3 contains 13 residues. CDR3 protein: CASSLTSGYEQYF. The CDR3 region has the DNA TGTGCCAGCAGCTTGACTAGCGGCTACGAGCAGTACTTC.

This chain uses TRBV11-2 with TRBJ2-5, with 7 bases fitting TRBD1. The CDR3 spans 16 residues. Trimming took 2 bases from V and 1 from J; bases not matched to a gene: 7. CDR1 and CDR2 (germline): SGHAT, FQNNGV. This CDR3 reads CASSLPGQIIQETQYF. The CDR3 coding sequence is TGTGCCAGCAGCTTACCGGGACAGATCATCCAAGAGACCCAGTACTTC.

V and J are TRBV19 and TRBJ2-1; 9 bases match TRBD1. Germline lookup yields CDR1 LNHDA and CDR2 SQIVND (reference sequence). CDR3 length: 16 residues. J gave up 2 bases and V 2 bases, and 4 bases lay outside the gene matches. CDR3 in amino acids: CASSITGQGTYNEQFF. The DNA for the CDR3 is TGTGCCAGTAGTATAACGGGACAGGGAACCTACAATGAGCAGTTCTTC.

The chain employs TRBV5-5 and TRBJ1-2; no definite D call. The CDR3 has 16 residues. Trimming took 0 bases from V and 7 from J, leaving 19 bases between them. Germline CDR1 is SGHKS and CDR2 is YYEKEE (reference sequence). The CDR3 nucleotides are TGTGCCAGCAGCTTGGGAGATCCGGGGAAGAATAGTGGCTACACCTTC. Encoded protein: CASSLGDPGKNSGYTF.

The chain couples TRBV5-1 to TRBJ2-1; TRBD2 aligns across 16 bases. Germline CDR1 is SGHRS and CDR2 is YFSETQ. Losses at the gene ends were 4 bases for V and 6 bases for J; bases not matched to a gene: 10. The CDR3 runs to 18 residues. The CDR3 DNA reads TGCGCCAGCAGCCTAGTGTGGGGACTAGCGGGAGGGCCCAATGAGCAGTTCTTC. The encoded protein is CASSLVWGLAGGPNEQFF.

The V gene is TRBV28, the J gene TRBJ2-7; no firm D call. Trimming took 3 bases from V and 2 from J, leaving 8 bases between them. Germline-derived CDR1 and CDR2 are MDHEN and SYDVKM. This CDR3 has 13 amino acids. CDR3: CASSFIGAYEQYF. The CDR3 DNA follows: TGTGCCAGCAGTTTTATAGGAGCCTACGAGCAGTACTTC.

This chain uses TRBV7-3 with TRBJ1-1, with 7 bases matching TRBD1. Germline CDR1 SGHTA, CDR2 FQGTGA. The CDR3 totals 13 residues. With 5 bases clipped from V and 5 bases from J, the junction kept 5 bases outside the gene matches. CDR3 region: CASSQGTETEAFF. The DNA for the CDR3 is TGTGCCAGCAGCCAAGGGACAGAGACTGAAGCTTTCTTT.

The V call is TRBV7-2, the J call TRBJ2-1; 7 nucleotides align to TRBD2. In germline, CDR1 is SGHTA, CDR2 FQGNSA. V dropped 5 bases and J dropped 10; count of bases not matched to a gene: 11. The CDR3 has 14 residues. The CDR3 region has the DNA TGTGCCAGCAGCACACCTCCCAGACTAGCAGAGCAGTTCTTC. Translated, it gives CASSTPPRLAEQFF. The full variable domain, in which reference TRBV7-2 and TRBJ2-1 provide the parts outside the CDR3, is GAGVSQSPSNKVTEKGKDVELRCDPISGHTALYWYRQSLGQGLEFLIYFQGNSAPDKSGLPSDRFSAERTGGSVSTLTIQRTQQEDSAVYLCASSTPPRLAEQFFGPGTRLTVL.

The genes are TRBV18 and TRBJ1-2; the D is unclear. The V end lost 3 bases, the J end lost 2 bases, and 7 bases lay between the germline ends. The CDR3 extends over 13 amino acids. The V gene's germline CDR1 is KGHSH and CDR2 LQKENI. The CDR3 here is CASSPGANYGYTF. CDR3 nucleotides: TGTGCCAGCTCACCGGGAGCAAACTATGGCTACACCTTC.

The chain joins TRBV27 to TRBJ2-7; 9 bases are shared with TRBD1. Germline V gives CDR1 MNHEY, CDR2 SMNVEV (reference sequence). The CDR3 is 16 amino acids. The V and J ends lost 3 bases and 6 bases, in that order; junction bases with no gene match: 12. CDR3 sequence: CASSFSGTGMRAEQYF. The DNA of the CDR3 is TGTGCCAGCAGTTTTTCCGGGACAGGGATGCGGGCCGAGCAGTACTTC.

V gene TRBV19 combines with J gene TRBJ2-1, with D tentatively TRBD2 (5 bases). The CDR3 runs 12 residues. Germline assignment: CDR1 LNHDA and CDR2 SQIVND (reference sequence). V was shortened by 4 bases and J by 10 bases, with 11 bases between the two germline ends. CDR3 residues: CASSRTSTEQFF. In nucleotides, the CDR3 is TGTGCCAGTAGTAGAACTAGTACAGAGCAGTTCTTC.

This clone was recorded only once. The CDR3 protein is CASSSGGRSHQETQYF. The CDR3 DNA sequence: TGCGCCAGCAGCTCGGGGGGCAGGAGCCATCAAGAGACCCAGTACTTC. V is TRBV5-1 and J is TRBJ2-5; D perhaps matches TRBD2 (7 bases). Germline values: CDR1 SGHRS, CDR2 YFSETQ. There are 16 residues in the CDR3. Trimming stripped 3 bases from V and 2 bases from J, with 17 bases between.

The J gene is TRBJ1-5, the V gene TRBV19; 10 bases match TRBD1. This CDR3 region has 16 residues. CDR1 and CDR2 from the germline V gene are LNHDA and SQIVND (reference sequence). Trimming removed 5 bases from V and 4 bases from J; junction bases left unmatched: 8. The CDR3 is CASSPLDRGRNQPQHF. The CDR3, as DNA: TGTGCCAGTAGTCCCCTGGACAGGGGGAGAAATCAGCCCCAGCATTTT.